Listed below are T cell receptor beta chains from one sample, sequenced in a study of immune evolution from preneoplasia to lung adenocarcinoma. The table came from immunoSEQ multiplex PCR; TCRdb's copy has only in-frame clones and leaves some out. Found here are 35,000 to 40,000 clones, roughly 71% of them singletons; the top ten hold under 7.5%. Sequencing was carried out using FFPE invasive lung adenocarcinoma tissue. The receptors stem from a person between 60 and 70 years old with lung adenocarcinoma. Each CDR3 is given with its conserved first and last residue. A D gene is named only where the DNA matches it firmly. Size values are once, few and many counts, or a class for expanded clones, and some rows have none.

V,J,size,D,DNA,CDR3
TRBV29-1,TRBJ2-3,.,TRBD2,TGCAGCGTGGGGCGGACTAGCGGCTCTTTAATAGGAGGCACAGATACGCAGTATTTT,CSVGRTSGSLIGGTDTQYF
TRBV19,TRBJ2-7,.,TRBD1,TGTGCCAGTAGGCCTTCGACAGGGGGGTACTACGAGCAGTACTTC,CASRPSTGGYYEQYF
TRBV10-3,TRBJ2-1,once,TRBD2,TGTGCCATCAGTAGGACTAGCGGGAGCGATGAGCAGTTCTTC,CAISRTSGSDEQFF
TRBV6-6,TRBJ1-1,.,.,TGTGCCAGCAGTTCAGAATACAGGGCGGCCACTGAAGCTTTCTTT,CASSSEYRAATEAFF
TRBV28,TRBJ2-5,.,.,TGTGCCAGCAACCCGCGGTGGGGAGGTCGCCAAGAGACCCAGTACTTC,CASNPRWGGRQETQYF
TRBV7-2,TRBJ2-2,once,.,TGTGCCAGCAGCCGCCCTCCGAACACCGGGGAGCTGTTTTTT,CASSRPPNTGELFF
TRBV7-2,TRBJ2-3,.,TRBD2,TGTGCCAGCAGCTCTGGACTAGCGGGGTTCACAGATACGCAGTATTTT,CASSSGLAGFTDTQYF
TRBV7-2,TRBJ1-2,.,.,TGTGCCAGCAGCTTAGACCTAGGGTACGGCTACACCTTC,CASSLDLGYGYTF
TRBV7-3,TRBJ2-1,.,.,TGTGCCAGCAGCTTAATCGCGGCGGGCGGGACCCTGGCAAATGAGCAGTTCTTC,CASSLIAAGGTLANEQFF
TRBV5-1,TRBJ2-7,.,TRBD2,TGCGCCAGCAGCTCCATCGCAGCTAGCGGGATAGAGCAGTACTTC,CASSSIAASGIEQYF
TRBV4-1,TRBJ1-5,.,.,TGCGCCAGCAGCCAAGATTCGGCCGAGAATCAGCCCCAGCATTTT,CASSQDSAENQPQHF
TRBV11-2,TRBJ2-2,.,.,TGTGCCAGCAGCTTAGCTCACACCGGGGAGCTGTTTTTT,CASSLAHTGELFF
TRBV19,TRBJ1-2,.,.,TGTGCCAGTAGTTCCAGGGATGATGGCTACACCTTC,CASSSRDDGYTF
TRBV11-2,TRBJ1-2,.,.,TGTGCCAGCAGCTTAGCGGGGGACAAGGCTGCCTTC,CASSLAGDKAAF
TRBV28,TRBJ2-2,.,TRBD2,TGTGCCAGCAGTTTTAGCGGGAGGGGTACCGGGGAGCTGTTTTTT,CASSFSGRGTGELFF
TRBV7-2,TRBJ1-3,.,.,TGTGCCAGCAGCTTTATAGCTGGAAACACCATATATTTT,CASSFIAGNTIYF
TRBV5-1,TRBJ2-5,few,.,TGCGCCAGCAGCTGGGGGGGCGGCAGCGGCCAAGAGACCCAGTACTTC,CASSWGGGSGQETQYF
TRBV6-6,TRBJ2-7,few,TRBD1,TGTGCCAGCAGTTATCCCGACAGGGGCTACGAGCAGTACTTC,CASSYPDRGYEQYF
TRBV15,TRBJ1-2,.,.,TGTGCCACCAGCAGCGGTGCCTATGGCTACACCTTC,CATSSGAYGYTF
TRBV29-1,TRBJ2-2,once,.,TGCAGCGGCAGGACAAACACCGGGGAGCTGTTTTTT,CSGRTNTGELFF
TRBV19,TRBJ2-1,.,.,TGTGCCAGTAGTCAAGCCCCTACAAATGAGCAGTTCTTC,CASSQAPTNEQFF
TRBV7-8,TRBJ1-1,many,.,TGTGCCAGCAGCTTAGTGGGGCAGGGCAGCACTGAAGCTTTCTTT,CASSLVGQGSTEAFF
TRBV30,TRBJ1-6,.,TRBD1,TGTGCCTGGAGTGTAACAGGGGGTAATTCACCCCTCCACTTT,CAWSVTGGNSPLHF
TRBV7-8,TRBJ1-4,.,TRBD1,TGTGCCAGCAGCTCCGGGACAGGGTCAACTAATGAAAAACTGTTTTTT,CASSSGTGSTNEKLFF
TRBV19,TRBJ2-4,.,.,TGTGCCAGTAGTCCGGCCAAAAACATTCAGTACTTC,CASSPAKNIQYF
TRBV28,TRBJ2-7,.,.,TGTGCCAGCAGTTCCCAGGGGGGGGGTTCCTACGAGCAGTACTTC,CASSSQGGGSYEQYF
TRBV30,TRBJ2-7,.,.,TGTGCCTGGAGTACCGGGCAACAATACGAGCAGTACTTC,CAWSTGQQYEQYF
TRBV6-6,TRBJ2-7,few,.,TGTGCCAGCCAAGGGGGGTTGGGGGAAATCGGCGAGCAGTACTTC,CASQGGLGEIGEQYF
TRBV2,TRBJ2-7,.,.,TGTGCCAGCAGTGAACAGGGTCAGCTTGGCGAGCAGTACTTC,CASSEQGQLGEQYF
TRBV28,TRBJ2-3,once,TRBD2,TGTGCCAGTGCCCTCTGGACTAGCGGGACAGATACGCAGTATTTT,CASALWTSGTDTQYF
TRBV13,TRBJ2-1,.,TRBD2,TGTGCCAGCAGATTAGGGACTAGCATCAACAATGAGCAGTTCTTC,CASRLGTSINNEQFF
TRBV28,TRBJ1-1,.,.,TGTGCCAGCATCACGGACAGAACCCATAACACTGAAGCTTTCTTT,CASITDRTHNTEAFF
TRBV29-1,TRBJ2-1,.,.,TGCAGCTCGGAGGGGGGCACCACCAATGAGCAGTTCTTC,CSSEGGTTNEQFF
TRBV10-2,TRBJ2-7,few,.,TGCGCCAGCAGTGAAACCGGGGTGTCGGTCTACGAGCAGTACTTC,CASSETGVSVYEQYF
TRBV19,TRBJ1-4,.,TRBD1,TGTGCCAGTAGTCCGCACCTCCGGGACCAACCAGGGGGCGAAAAACTGTTTTTT,CASSPHLRDQPGGEKLFF
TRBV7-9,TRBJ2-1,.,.,TGTGCCAGCACCTCGGACAGAAGCTCCTACAATGAGCAGTTCTTC,CASTSDRSSYNEQFF
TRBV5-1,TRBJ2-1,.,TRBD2,TGCGCCAGCACCCCTAGCGGAACCTCCTACAATGAGCAGTTCTTC,CASTPSGTSYNEQFF
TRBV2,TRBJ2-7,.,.,TGTGCCAGCAGATCGAGGCCGGTTGAATCCTACGAGCAGTACTTC,CASRSRPVESYEQYF
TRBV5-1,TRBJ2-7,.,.,TGCGCCAGCAGCCTCGGGCCCGGGCCGGGCTACGAGCAGTACTTC,CASSLGPGPGYEQYF
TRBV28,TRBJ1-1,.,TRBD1,TGTGCCAGCAGTCCCCTGAGGGACAGGGTTGAAGCTTTCTTT,CASSPLRDRVEAFF
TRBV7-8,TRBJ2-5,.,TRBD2,TGTGCCAGCAGCACACTAGCGGGAGGGCTTTATGACCAAGAGACCCAGTACTTC,CASSTLAGGLYDQETQYF
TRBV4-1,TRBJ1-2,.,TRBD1,TGCGCCAGCAGCCAAGAGACCGGGACAGGGTATGGCTACACCTTC,CASSQETGTGYGYTF
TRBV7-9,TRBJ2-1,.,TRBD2,TGTGCCAGCAGGAGTAGCGGGAGCCAGGGCAATGAGCAGTTCTTC,CASRSSGSQGNEQFF
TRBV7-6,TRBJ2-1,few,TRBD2,TGTGCCAGCAGCTTAAAGGCTAGCGGGAGGGGCCTATTTCAGTTCTTC,CASSLKASGRGLFQFF
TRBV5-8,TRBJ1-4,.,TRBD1,TGTGCCAGCAGCTTCCCGACAGGGGCGGAAGAAAAACTGTTTTTT,CASSFPTGAEEKLFF
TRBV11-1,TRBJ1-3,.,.,TGTGCCAGCAGCCAACGGCCTGGGGCTGGAAACACCATATATTTT,CASSQRPGAGNTIYF
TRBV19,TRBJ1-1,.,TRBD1,TGTGCCAGTTCCGACAGGGCGGGTGGAGCTTTCTTT,CASSDRAGGAFF
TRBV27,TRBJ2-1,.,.,TGTGCCAGCAGTTTCCTCGGGACCATCAATGAGCAGTTCTTC,CASSFLGTINEQFF
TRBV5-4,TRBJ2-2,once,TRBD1,TGTGCCAGCAGCCAAGGGGCGACAGGGGGCACCGGGGAGCTGTTTTTT,CASSQGATGGTGELFF
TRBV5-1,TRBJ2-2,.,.,TGCGCCAGCAGCTTGGGGGTAACGGCCTCCACCGGGGAGCTGTTTTTT,CASSLGVTASTGELFF
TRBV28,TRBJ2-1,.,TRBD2,TGTGCCAGCAGTTTGACTAGCGGGACTTACAATGAGCAGTTCTTC,CASSLTSGTYNEQFF
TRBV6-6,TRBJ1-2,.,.,TGTGCCAGCAGTTACTCGATGGGGTACTATGGCTACACCTTC,CASSYSMGYYGYTF
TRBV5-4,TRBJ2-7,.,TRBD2,TGTGCCAGCAGCCCGCCGGGGACTAGCGGGAGCTCCTACGAGCAGTACTTC,CASSPPGTSGSSYEQYF
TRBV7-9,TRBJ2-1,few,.,TGTGCCAGCAGCCCCCCCAGGGGTGAGCAGTTCTTC,CASSPPRGEQFF
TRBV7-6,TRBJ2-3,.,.,TGTGCCAGCAGCTCAGGGTACCTAGATACGCAGTATTTT,CASSSGYLDTQYF
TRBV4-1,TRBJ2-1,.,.,TGCGCCAGCAGCCAAGAGGCGTCGGGGGGCGATGAGCAGTTCTTC,CASSQEASGGDEQFF